The 29 T cell receptor beta chains below were found in one sample sequenced in a study of control samples from healthy donors and cancer patients. Method: immunoSEQ multiplex PCR; TCRdb's copy keeps in-frame clones and lacks some. The sample consists of about 86,000 clones, about 92% of them appearing once. The sample taken for sequencing was blood. The receptors shown here come from a woman aged 25 to 39 in good health.

The rearrangement joins TRBV6-5 to TRBJ1-2; D remains unclear. The length of the CDR3 is 12 residues. CDR1 is MNHEY and CDR2 is SVGAGI in the germline V gene. V lost 7 bases and J lost 5, with 11 bases in between. DNA for the CDR3: TGTGCCAGCACCATGGACCGATATGGCTACACCTTC. It specifies CASTMDRYGYTF.

The chain combines TRBV5-5 with TRBJ1-4; D is uncertain. CDR3 length: 14 amino acids. Trimming left V 4 bases short and J 3 bases short, with 10 bases between. Germline-derived CDR1 and CDR2 are SGHKS and YYEKEE (reference sequence). The CDR3 coding sequence is TGTGCCAGCAGCCTCGACGGATCTAATGAAAAACTGTTTTTT. Translated: CASSLDGSNEKLFF.

The chain is built from TRBV7-9 and TRBJ2-1; 11 bases fit TRBD2. The trim removed 0 bases at V and 5 bases at J, leaving 6 bases unmatched. The CDR3 covers 17 residues. Germline-derived CDR1 and CDR2 are SEHNR and FQNEAQ (reference sequence). The CDR3 region is CASSLATTSGGNNEQFF. CDR3 DNA: TGTGCCAGCAGCTTAGCGACCACTAGCGGGGGTAACAATGAGCAGTTCTTC.

The chain recombines TRBV6-5 with TRBJ1-1; D unresolved. Germline V gene lookup returns CDR1 MNHEY and CDR2 SVGAGI. Deletions cut 5 bases from V and 3 bases from J, with 13 bases between. CDR3 size: 14 residues. The CDR3 here is CASSLGQGHTEAFF. The CDR3 nucleotides are TGTGCCAGCAGTCTAGGGCAAGGTCACACTGAAGCTTTCTTT.

The genes are TRBV7-6 and TRBJ2-3, with D possibly TRBD2 on 5 matching bases. Germline V gives CDR1 SGHVS, CDR2 FNYEAQ. V gave up 8 bases and J gave up 4 bases, with 22 bases separating them. The CDR3 sequence is 16 residues long. The CDR3: CASSLSVGALADTQYF. The CDR3 DNA follows: TGTGCCAGCTCCCTTTCCGTGGGAGCGTTGGCAGATACGCAGTATTTT.

The CDR3 here is CSASPGYYEQYF. DNA for the CDR3: TGCAGTGCTAGTCCCGGATACTACGAGCAGTACTTC. The chain links TRBV20-1 to TRBJ2-7; no clear D. The ends were cut back, 3 bases at V and 3 bases at J, with 9 bases in the middle. CDR1 is DFQATT, CDR2 SNEGSKA, per germline (reference sequence). The CDR3 consists of 12 residues.

This clone was observed once. The rearrangement links TRBV29-1 to TRBJ2-1, with TRBD2 as a possible D gene (6 bases). Trimming took off 6 bases at V and 3 bases at J, with 15 bases between the two ends. The V gene's germline CDR1 is SQVTM and CDR2 ANQGSEA. CDR3 size: 14 residues. CDR3 in DNA: TGCAGCGTAGAACCGGGACTGCACTACAATGAGCAGTTCTTC. Its translation: CSVEPGLHYNEQFF.

V is TRBV6-5 and J is TRBJ1-5, with D possibly TRBD1 on 6 matching bases. Germline lookup yields CDR1 MNHEY and CDR2 SVGAGI. The CDR3 is made up of 15 amino acids. Trimming removed 6 bases from V and 4 bases from J, with 16 bases in between. The CDR3 DNA reads TGTGCCAGCAGCCCCGGACAGCTAGCAAATCAGCCCCAGCATTTT. Residues: CASSPGQLANQPQHF.

The chain uses TRBV2 and TRBJ2-2, with D possibly being TRBD2 (6 bases). The CDR3 has 14 amino acids. The V end was cut by 5 bases, the J end by 6 bases, with 13 bases between. CDR1 is SNHLY, CDR2 FYNNEI, per germline. This CDR3 reads CASSREVEPGELFF. DNA for the CDR3: TGTGCCAGCAGTAGGGAGGTGGAGCCCGGGGAGCTGTTTTTT.

V usage is TRBV4-1 and J usage is TRBJ1-4; D ambiguous. The germline V gene encodes CDR1 MGHRA and CDR2 YSYEKL. The CDR3 runs 16 residues. Trimming removed 2 bases at V and 4 bases at J, with 14 bases between. The CDR3 is CASSQRLGNINEKLFF. The CDR3 nucleotides are TGCGCCAGCAGCCAAAGATTAGGGAATATTAATGAAAAACTGTTTTTT.

In its sample, this clone was seen once. The chain carries TRBV5-4 and TRBJ1-5; D gene unclear. Germline-derived CDR1 and CDR2 are SGHNT and YYREEE (reference sequence). V was shortened by 0 bases and J by 1 base, with 2 bases between the two germline ends. The CDR3 length is 13 residues. In nucleotides, the CDR3 is TGTGCCAGCAGCTTGGACAGCAATCAGCCCCAGCATTTT. Its translation: CASSLDSNQPQHF.

This chain links TRBV5-1 with TRBJ1-6, with a possible D match to TRBD1 (6 bases). From germline, CDR1 is SGHRS and CDR2 YFSETQ. CDR3 length: 15 residues. The ends were cut back, 0 bases at V and 8 bases at J, with 12 bases in the middle. DNA for the CDR3: TGCGCCAGCAGCTTGGAGTGGGGGGCCCATTCACCCCTCCACTTT. Residues: CASSLEWGAHSPLHF.

This clone appeared a few times. Because the CDR3's place on the DNA is in doubt, the DNA is left out and the CDR3 is given as listed by TCRdb. CDR3 sequence: CASSDQVGEGTEMDF. This sequence joins TRBV6-1 and TRBJ2-7. The CDR3 is 15 residues long, counting both termini. Per germline, CDR1 MNHNS and CDR2 SASEGT.

This clone was seen a single time. CDR3 coding DNA: TGTGCCAGCAGCCCCGGGACAGGGGAGAGGAGTTCACCCCTCCACTTT. It specifies CASSPGTGERSSPLHF. The rearrangement joins TRBV7-9 to TRBJ1-6; 10 bases line up with TRBD1. The CDR3 length is 16 residues. V lost 5 bases to trimming and J lost 9 bases; unmatched junction nucleotides: 10. Germline V gene sequence: CDR1 SEHNR, CDR2 FQNEAQ (reference sequence).

The chain links TRBV4-1 to TRBJ1-6; D remains unclear. The CDR3 has 17 residues. Germline CDR1 reads MGHRA; CDR2 reads YSYEKL. With 0 bases removed from V and 10 bases from J, the gap between germline ends came to 19 bases. For the CDR3, the DNA is TGCGCCAGCAGCCAAGATTGGGGATTTGTAAGGTACTCACCCCTCCACTTT. It is translated as CASSQDWGFVRYSPLHF.

The chain uses TRBV28 and TRBJ1-2; 7 positions match TRBD1. Germline CDR1 and CDR2: MDHEN and SYDVKM. CDR3 length: 14 residues. V shed 5 bases and J 3 bases; nucleotides not matched to a gene: 6. The CDR3 protein is CASSPPQGDYGYTF. The DNA of the CDR3 is TGTGCCAGCAGTCCCCCGCAGGGGGACTATGGCTACACCTTC.

This clone is a singleton in its sample. This sample includes further DNA sequences coding for the same CDR3. The genes are TRBV5-1 and TRBJ1-5; 8 bases are shared with TRBD1. The CDR3 is made up of 15 amino acids. V lost 1 base, J lost 3 bases, and 3 bases stayed unmatched. CDR1 is SGHRS and CDR2 is YFSETQ in the germline V gene. CDR3 bases: TGCGCCAGCAGCTTGCAGGGGGCGGACAATCAGCCCCAGCATTTT. As protein: CASSLQGADNQPQHF.

J is TRBJ2-7 and V is TRBV5-6; TRBD2 aligns across 11 bases. Losses at the gene ends were 1 base for V and 1 base for J; bases not matched to a gene: 4. This CDR3 is 16 amino acids long. CDR1 SGHDT and CDR2 YYEEEE come from the germline V gene. In DNA form, the CDR3 reads TGTGCCAGCAGCTTGATCTCTAGCGGGGGGTCCTACGAGCAGTACTTC. Protein product: CASSLISSGGSYEQYF. Drawing the rest from reference TRBV5-6 and TRBJ2-7, the complete variable domain is DAGVTQSPTHLIKTRGQQVTLRCSPKSGHDTVSWYQQALGQGPQFIFQYYEEEERQRGNFPDRFSGHQFPNYSSELNVNALLLGDSALYLCASSLISSGGSYEQYFGPGTRLTVT.

The chain couples TRBV7-9 to TRBJ1-1, with 7 bases fitting TRBD1. Germline V gene lookup returns CDR1 SEHNR and CDR2 FQNEAQ (reference sequence). V gave up 3 bases and J gave up 1 base; unmatched junction bases: 5. The CDR3 consists of 15 residues. CDR3 DNA: TGTGCCAGCAGCTTCTTCGGGACAGAGAACACTGAAGCTTTCTTT. This gives the protein CASSFFGTENTEAFF.

V usage is TRBV14 and J usage is TRBJ2-7; 11 bases are a match to TRBD1. The germline gives CDR1 SGHDN, CDR2 FVKESK. V shed 3 bases, J shed 6 bases, and the junction held 7 bases outside the gene matches. The CDR3 is 15 residues long. The CDR3 spells CASSQLGTGGSEQYF. The CDR3 nucleotides are TGTGCCAGCAGCCAGCTCGGGACAGGGGGATCCGAGCAGTACTTC.

The rearrangement joins TRBV10-3 to TRBJ2-7; D perhaps matches TRBD2 (6 bases). The CDR3 extends over 13 amino acids. Trimming took off 10 bases at V and 2 bases at J, with 15 bases between the two ends. Germline-derived CDR1 and CDR2 are ENHRY and SYGVKD. The chain's CDR3 is CATAEGPTYEQYF. The CDR3 DNA reads as TGTGCCACGGCGGAGGGACCTACCTACGAGCAGTACTTC.

The rearrangement joins TRBV7-9 to TRBJ1-4; TRBD1 matches 12 bases. The CDR3 has 14 amino acids. The J segment lost 7 bases and the V segment lost 5 bases, leaving 2 bases of the junction unmatched. Germline CDR1 SEHNR, CDR2 FQNEAQ (reference sequence). CDR3 amino acids: CASSQGQGAEKLFF. The CDR3 region has the DNA TGTGCCAGCAGCCAGGGACAGGGGGCTGAAAAACTGTTTTTT.

This chain connects TRBV11-1 to TRBJ1-2; TRBD1 agrees at 7 bases. The CDR3 totals 15 residues. Germline V gene data show CDR1 as SGHAT and CDR2 as FQDESV (reference sequence). Germline trimming cut 5 bases from V and 7 bases from J; bases unmatched to any gene: 13. The CDR3 spells CASSPRDRYSSGYTF. CDR3 nucleotide sequence: TGTGCCAGCAGCCCCCGGGACAGATACTCTAGTGGCTACACCTTC.

The CDR3 sequence: CASSAWDRSYEQYF. CDR3 coding DNA: TGTGCCAGCAGCGCCTGGGACAGGTCCTACGAGCAGTACTTC. The J gene is TRBJ2-7, the V gene TRBV3-1 (or the pseudogene TRBV3-2); 8 bases align to TRBD1. This CDR3 region has 14 residues. From germline, CDR1 is LGHDT and CDR2 YNNKEL (reference sequence). Trimming took 5 bases from V and 1 from J; bases not matched to a gene: 4.

The chain is built from TRBV3-1 (or the pseudogene TRBV3-2) and TRBJ1-1, with TRBD1 as a possible D gene (6 bases). Germline V lookup: CDR1 LGHDT, CDR2 YNNKEL (reference sequence). The V gene lost 2 bases and the J gene lost 2 bases, with 9 bases spanning the gap. This CDR3 region has 14 residues. In nucleotides, the CDR3 is TGTGCCAGCAGCCAACGGGACACCAACACTGAAGCTTTCTTT. Residues: CASSQRDTNTEAFF.

This sequence joins TRBV6-5 and TRBJ1-2; a possible D gene is TRBD1 (6 bases). Trimming stripped 7 bases from V and 6 bases from J, with 15 bases between. The CDR3 covers 13 residues. Germline loops: CDR1 MNHEY, CDR2 SVGAGI. CDR3 bases: TGTGCCAGCATAGAATTACAGGGCAATGGCTACACCTTC. Amino acid sequence: CASIELQGNGYTF.

This rearrangement joins TRBV5-4 to TRBJ2-7; 7 bases line up with TRBD2. Germline V gene data show CDR1 as SGHNT and CDR2 as YYREEE (reference sequence). The CDR3 extends over 13 amino acids. Germline trimming cut 4 bases from V and 6 bases from J; bases unmatched to any gene: 7. CDR3 nucleotides: TGTGCCAGCAGCCCGGGTCGGACTAGCGAGCAGTACTTC. This sequence encodes CASSPGRTSEQYF. The whole variable domain, remainder taken from reference TRBV5-4 and TRBJ2-7, is ETGVTQSPTHLIKTRGQQVTLRCSSQSGHNTVSWYQQALGQGPQFIFQYYREEENGRGNFPPRFSGLQFPNYSSELNVNALELDDSALYLCASSPGRTSEQYFGPGTRLTVT.

The gene calls are TRBV24-1 and TRBJ1-4; D might be TRBD1 (6 bases). V was pared by 4 bases and J by 0 bases, with 14 bases between. The CDR3 covers 17 residues. Germline V gene data show CDR1 as KGHDR and CDR2 as SFDVKD. The CDR3 nucleotides read TGTGCCACCAGTGACCCAGGACAGCTGGCAACTAATGAAAAACTGTTTTTT. Amino acid sequence: CATSDPGQLATNEKLFF.

This chain connects TRBV2 to TRBJ1-2; D is uncertain. V gave up 3 bases and J gave up 0 bases, with 8 bases separating them. The CDR3 length is 14 residues. CDR1 is SNHLY and CDR2 is FYNNEI in the germline V gene. As DNA, the CDR3 is TGTGCCAGCAGTGAGTACAGCGCTAACTATGGCTACACCTTC. Amino acid sequence: CASSEYSANYGYTF. Together with reference TRBV2 and TRBJ1-2, the CDR3 gives the full variable domain: EPEVTQTPSHQVTQMGQEVILRCVPISNHLYFYWYRQILGQKVEFLVSFYNNEISEKSEIFDDQFSVERPDGSNFTLKIRSTKLEDSAMYFCASSEYSANYGYTFGSGTRLTVV.